The count of the clone carrying this TCR beta chain is one. This entry belongs to a study of blood T cell repertoires in COVID-19. Repertoires were generated with immunoSEQ multiplex PCR, while TCRdb's copy carries only in-frame clones and drops some. Here the sample spans over 55,000 clones, roughly 87% being singletons. The specimen was peripheral blood. The receptor's source is a woman at least 80 years old with COVID-19, enrolled during active disease.

CDR3 protein: CASSLVGGSTDTQYF. The CDR3 coding sequence is TGTGCCAGCAGTTTGGTGGGGGGTAGCACAGATACGCAGTATTTT. The V gene is TRBV6-5, the J gene TRBJ2-3, with a weak D call TRBD2 (6 bases). CDR1 is MNHEY and CDR2 is SVGAGI in the germline V gene. Trimming took off 4 bases at V and 0 bases at J, with 11 bases between the two ends. The CDR3 covers 15 residues.